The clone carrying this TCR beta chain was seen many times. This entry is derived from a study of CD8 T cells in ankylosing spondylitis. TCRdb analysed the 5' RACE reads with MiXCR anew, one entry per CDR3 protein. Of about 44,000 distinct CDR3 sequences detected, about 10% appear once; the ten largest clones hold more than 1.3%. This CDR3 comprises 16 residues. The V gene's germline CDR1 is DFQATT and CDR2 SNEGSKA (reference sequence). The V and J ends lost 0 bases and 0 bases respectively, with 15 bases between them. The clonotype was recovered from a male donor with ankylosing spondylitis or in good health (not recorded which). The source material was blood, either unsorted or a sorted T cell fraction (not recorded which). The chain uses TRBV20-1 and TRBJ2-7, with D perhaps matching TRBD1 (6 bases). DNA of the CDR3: TGCAGTGCTAGAGATCTAGGGGGAATTTTCTCCTACGAGCAGTACTTC. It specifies CSARDLGGIFSYEQYF.